The present entry profiles one T cell receptor (beta chain) with its context. The antigen remains undetermined. The sample comes from a study of cytomegalovirus exposure and HLA in healthy donors. The study, taken as a whole, reports: In a later analysis, at a false discovery rate of 0.05, approximately 18,000 TCR beta sequences were associated with HLA alleles. Presence/absence analyses assumed roughly uniform sequencing depth across donors, which may not hold. As a later analysis revealed, most CMV-associated TCR beta chains appeared HLA-restricted. Earlier analysis yielded a pattern in which most TCR beta V segments were productive about 90% or about 30% of the time.

Trimming removed 3 bases from V and 6 bases from J; junction bases left unmatched: 11. CDR1 is SGHRS, CDR2 YFSETQ, per germline. The CDR3 has 17 residues. PCR primers comprised 60 Vbeta and 13 Jbeta primers. Data came from immunoSEQ multiplex PCR; TCRdb stores just in-frame clones and leaves some out. In the table there are over 110,000 clones, around 78% of which are singletons. The sequenced sample was PBMCs. This chain uses TRBV5-1 with TRBJ2-1; TRBD1 agrees at 11 bases. The sequence derives from a middle-aged woman in good health and CMV-seropositive. CDR3 loop: CASSSPRDRGGGNEQFF. The CDR3 DNA sequence: TGCGCCAGCAGCTCCCCCCGGGACAGGGGGGGAGGCAATGAGCAGTTCTTC. Combining the CDR3 with reference TRBV5-1 and TRBJ2-1 gives the whole variable domain KAGVTQTPRYLIKTRGQQVTLSCSPISGHRSVSWYQQTPGQGLQFLFEYFSETQRNKGNFPGRFSGRQFSNSRSEMNVSTLELGDSALYLCASSSPRDRGGGNEQFFGPGTRLTVL.